The source of this T cell receptor (beta chain) is a study of PD-1 blockade in mismatch repair-deficient tumors. This CDR3 contains 15 residues. Germline V gene data show CDR1 as SQVTM and CDR2 as ANQGSEA. After removal of 0 bases from V and 3 bases from J, the junction contained 7 bases not matched to a gene. The protocol was immunoSEQ multiplex PCR, while the TCRdb copy is restricted to in-frame clones and leaves out a portion. The sample includes approximately 100,000 clones, 82% of them seen just once. Mismatch repair deficiency was confirmed in all patients, by PCR or immunohistochemistry. The source material was peripheral blood, sampled about 33 weeks after starting pembrolizumab. The chain combines TRBV29-1 with TRBJ2-7; 8 bases align to TRBD1. The source of this sequence is an adult with mismatch repair-deficient cancer. The CDR3 DNA reads as TGCAGCGTTGAAGAGCCGGGACAGGCTGACTACGAGCAGTACTTC. Translated, it gives CSVEEPGQADYEQYF.